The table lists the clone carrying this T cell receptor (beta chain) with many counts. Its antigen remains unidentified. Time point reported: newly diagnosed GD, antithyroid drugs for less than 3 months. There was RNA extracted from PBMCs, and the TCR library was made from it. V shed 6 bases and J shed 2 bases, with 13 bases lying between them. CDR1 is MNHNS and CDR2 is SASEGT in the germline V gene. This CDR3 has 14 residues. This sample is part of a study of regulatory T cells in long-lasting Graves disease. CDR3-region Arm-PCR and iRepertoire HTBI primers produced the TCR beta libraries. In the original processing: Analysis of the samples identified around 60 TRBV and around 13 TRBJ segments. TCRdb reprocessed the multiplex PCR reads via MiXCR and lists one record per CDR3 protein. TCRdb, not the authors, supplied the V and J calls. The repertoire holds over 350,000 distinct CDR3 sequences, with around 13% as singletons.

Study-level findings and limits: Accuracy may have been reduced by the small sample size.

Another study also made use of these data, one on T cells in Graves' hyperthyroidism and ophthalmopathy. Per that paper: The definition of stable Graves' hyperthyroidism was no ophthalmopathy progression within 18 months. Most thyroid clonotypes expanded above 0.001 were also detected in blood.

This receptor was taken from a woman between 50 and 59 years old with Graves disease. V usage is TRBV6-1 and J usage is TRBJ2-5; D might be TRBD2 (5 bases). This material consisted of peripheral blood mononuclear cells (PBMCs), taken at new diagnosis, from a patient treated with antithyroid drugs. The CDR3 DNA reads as TGTGCCAGCAGCATAGGACGAGGGCAAGAGACCCAGTACTTC. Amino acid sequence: CASSIGRGQETQYF.